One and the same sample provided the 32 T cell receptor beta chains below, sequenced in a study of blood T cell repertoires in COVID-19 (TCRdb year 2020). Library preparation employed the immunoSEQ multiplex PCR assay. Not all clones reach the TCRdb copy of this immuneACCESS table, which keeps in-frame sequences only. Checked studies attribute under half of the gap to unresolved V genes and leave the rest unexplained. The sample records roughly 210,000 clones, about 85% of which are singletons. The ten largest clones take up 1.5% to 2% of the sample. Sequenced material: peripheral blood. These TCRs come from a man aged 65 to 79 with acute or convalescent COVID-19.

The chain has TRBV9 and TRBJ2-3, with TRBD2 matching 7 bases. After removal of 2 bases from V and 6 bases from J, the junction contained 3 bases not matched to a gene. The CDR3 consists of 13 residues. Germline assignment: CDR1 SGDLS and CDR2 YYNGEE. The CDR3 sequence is CASSVGRGDTQYF. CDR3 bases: TGTGCCAGCAGCGTGGGGAGGGGCGATACGCAGTATTTT.

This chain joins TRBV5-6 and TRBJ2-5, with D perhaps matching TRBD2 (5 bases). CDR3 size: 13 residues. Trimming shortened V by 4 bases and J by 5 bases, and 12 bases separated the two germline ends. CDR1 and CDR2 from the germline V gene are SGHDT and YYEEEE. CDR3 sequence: CASSQLGRETQYF. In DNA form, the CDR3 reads TGTGCCAGCAGCCAACTAGGTCGGGAGACCCAGTACTTC.

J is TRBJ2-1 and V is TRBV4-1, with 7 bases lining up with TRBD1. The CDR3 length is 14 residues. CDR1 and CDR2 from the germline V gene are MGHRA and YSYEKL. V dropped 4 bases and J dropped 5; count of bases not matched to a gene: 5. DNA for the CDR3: TGCGCCAGCAGCCGACAGGGCCTCAACAATGAGCAGTTCTTC. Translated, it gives CASSRQGLNNEQFF.

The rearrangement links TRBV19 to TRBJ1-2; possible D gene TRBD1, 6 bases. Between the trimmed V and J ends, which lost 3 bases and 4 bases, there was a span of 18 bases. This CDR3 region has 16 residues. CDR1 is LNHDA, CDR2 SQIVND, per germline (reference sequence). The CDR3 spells CASSMGTGTMGYGYTF. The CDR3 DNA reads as TGTGCCAGTAGTATGGGTACCGGGACAATGGGCTATGGCTACACCTTC.

CDR3 protein: CSGRQGVTEAFF. In DNA, the CDR3 is TGCAGCGGACGACAGGGAGTCACTGAAGCTTTCTTT. The chain uses TRBV29-1 and TRBJ1-1; TRBD1 matches at 7 bases. V trimming: 7 bases; J trimming: 4 bases; junction bases outside the gene matches: 6. This CDR3 is 12 amino acids long. CDR1 is SQVTM, CDR2 ANQGSEA, per germline.

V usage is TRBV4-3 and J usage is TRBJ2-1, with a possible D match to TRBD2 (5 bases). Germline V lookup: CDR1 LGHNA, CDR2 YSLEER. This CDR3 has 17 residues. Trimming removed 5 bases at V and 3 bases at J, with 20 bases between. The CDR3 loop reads CASSARVPGNDYNEQFF. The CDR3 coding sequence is TGCGCCAGCAGCGCCCGAGTCCCGGGAAACGACTACAATGAGCAGTTCTTC.

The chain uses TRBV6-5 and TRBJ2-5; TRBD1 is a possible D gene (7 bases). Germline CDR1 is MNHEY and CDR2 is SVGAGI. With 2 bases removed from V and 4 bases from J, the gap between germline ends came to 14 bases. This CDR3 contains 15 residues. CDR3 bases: TGTGCCAGCAGTTACGCCAGGCAGGGGGGAGAGACCCAGTACTTC. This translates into CASSYARQGGETQYF.

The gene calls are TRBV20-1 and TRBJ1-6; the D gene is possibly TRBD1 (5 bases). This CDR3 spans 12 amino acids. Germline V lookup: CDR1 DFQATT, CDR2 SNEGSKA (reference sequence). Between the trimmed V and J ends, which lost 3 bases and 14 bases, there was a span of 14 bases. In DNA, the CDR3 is TGCAGTGCTAGTACGGGACTCCAGTCCCTCCACTTT. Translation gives CSASTGLQSLHF.

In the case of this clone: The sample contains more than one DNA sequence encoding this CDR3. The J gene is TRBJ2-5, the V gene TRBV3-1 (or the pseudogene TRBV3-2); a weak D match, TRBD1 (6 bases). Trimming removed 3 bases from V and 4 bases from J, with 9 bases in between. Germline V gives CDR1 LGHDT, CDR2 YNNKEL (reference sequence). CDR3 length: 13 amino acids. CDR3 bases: TGTGCCAGCAGCCATCTAGGGGGAGAGACCCAGTACTTC. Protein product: CASSHLGGETQYF.

CDR3 DNA sequence: TGTGCCAGCAGTGAAGGGGTCGGCGGGGGGAATGAAAAACTGTTTTTT. This codes for CASSEGVGGGNEKLFF. J is TRBJ1-4 and V is TRBV6-1, with a possible D match to TRBD1 (5 bases). Germline-derived CDR1 and CDR2 are MNHNS and SASEGT. CDR3 length: 16 amino acids. Trimming stripped 1 base from V and 5 bases from J, with 14 bases between.

The CDR3 is CASGTRDTGELFF. CDR3 coding DNA: TGTGCCAGCGGGACTAGAGACACCGGGGAGCTGTTTTTT. The gene calls are TRBV11-3 and TRBJ2-2; 8 bases fit TRBD2. The CDR3 has 13 residues. Germline CDR1 and CDR2: SGHNT and YENEEA. V was clipped by 8 bases and J by 3 bases; unmatched bases: 2.

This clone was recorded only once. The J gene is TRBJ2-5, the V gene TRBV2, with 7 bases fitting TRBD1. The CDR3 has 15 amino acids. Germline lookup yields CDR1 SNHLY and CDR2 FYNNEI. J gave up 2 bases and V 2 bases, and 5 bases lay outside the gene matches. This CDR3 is CASSEMGQKQETQYF. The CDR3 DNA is TGTGCCAGCAGTGAAATGGGACAGAAACAAGAGACCCAGTACTTC.

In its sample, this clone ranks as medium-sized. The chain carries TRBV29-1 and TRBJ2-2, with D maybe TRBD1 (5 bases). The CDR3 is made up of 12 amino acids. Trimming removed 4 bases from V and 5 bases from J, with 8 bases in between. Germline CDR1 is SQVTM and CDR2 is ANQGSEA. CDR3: CSVGRQTGELFF. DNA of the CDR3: TGCAGCGTTGGGAGACAGACCGGGGAGCTGTTTTTT.

CDR3 protein: CASSLGGEWTEAFF. In nucleotides, the CDR3 is TGCGCCAGCAGCTTGGGGGGCGAGTGGACTGAAGCTTTCTTT. The chain employs TRBV5-1 and TRBJ1-1, with a weak D call TRBD1 (5 bases). V lost 0 bases to trimming and J lost 5 bases, with 11 bases between them. The CDR3 sequence is 14 residues long. Germline assignment: CDR1 SGHRS and CDR2 YFSETQ.

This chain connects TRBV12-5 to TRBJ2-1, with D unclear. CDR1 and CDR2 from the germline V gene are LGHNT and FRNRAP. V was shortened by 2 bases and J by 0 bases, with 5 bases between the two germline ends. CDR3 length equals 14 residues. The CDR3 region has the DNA TGTGCTAGTGGTTTGACAAGCTCCTACAATGAGCAGTTCTTC. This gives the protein CASGLTSSYNEQFF.

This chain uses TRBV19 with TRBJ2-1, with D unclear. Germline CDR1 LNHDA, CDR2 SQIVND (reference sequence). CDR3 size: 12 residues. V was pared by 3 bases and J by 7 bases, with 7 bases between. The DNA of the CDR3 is TGTGCCAGTAGTATGCGCCGAAATGAGCAGTTCTTC. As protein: CASSMRRNEQFF.

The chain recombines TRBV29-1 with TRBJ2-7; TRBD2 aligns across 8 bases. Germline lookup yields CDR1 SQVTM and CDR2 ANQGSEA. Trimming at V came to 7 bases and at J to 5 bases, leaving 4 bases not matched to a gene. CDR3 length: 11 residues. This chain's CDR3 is CSAGGGNEQYF. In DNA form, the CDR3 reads TGCAGCGCCGGGGGGGGCAACGAGCAGTACTTC.

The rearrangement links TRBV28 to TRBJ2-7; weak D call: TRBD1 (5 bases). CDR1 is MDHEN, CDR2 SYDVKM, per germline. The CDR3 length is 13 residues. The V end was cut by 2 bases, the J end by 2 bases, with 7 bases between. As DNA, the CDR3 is TGTGCCAGCAGTTTAGTGGGGCCCTACGAGCAGTACTTC. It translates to CASSLVGPYEQYF.

CDR3: CASDRAGANVLTF. CDR3 sequence (DNA): TGTGCCAGCGACAGGGCTGGGGCCAACGTCCTGACTTTC. The V call is TRBV19, the J call TRBJ2-6; 7 nucleotides line up with TRBD1. Trimming cost V 9 bases and J 2 bases; bases outside gene matches: 1. The CDR3 extends over 13 amino acids. Germline lookup yields CDR1 LNHDA and CDR2 SQIVND (reference sequence).

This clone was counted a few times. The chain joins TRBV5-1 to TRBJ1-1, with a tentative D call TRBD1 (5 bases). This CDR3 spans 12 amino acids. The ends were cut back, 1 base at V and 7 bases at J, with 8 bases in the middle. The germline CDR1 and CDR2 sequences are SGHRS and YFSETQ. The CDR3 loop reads CASSLTTGEAFF. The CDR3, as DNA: TGCGCCAGCAGCTTGACTACAGGTGAAGCTTTCTTT.

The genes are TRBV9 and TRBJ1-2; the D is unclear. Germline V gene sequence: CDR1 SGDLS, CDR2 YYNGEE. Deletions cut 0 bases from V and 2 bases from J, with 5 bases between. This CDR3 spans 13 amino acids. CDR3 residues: CASSVVENYGYTF. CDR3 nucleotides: TGTGCCAGCAGCGTAGTAGAGAACTATGGCTACACCTTC.

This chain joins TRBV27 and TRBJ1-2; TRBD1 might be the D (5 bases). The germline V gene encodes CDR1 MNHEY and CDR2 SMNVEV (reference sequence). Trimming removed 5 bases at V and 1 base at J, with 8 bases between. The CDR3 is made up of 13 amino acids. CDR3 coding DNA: TGTGCCAGCAGTATGACAGTTAACTATGGCTACACCTTC. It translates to CASSMTVNYGYTF.

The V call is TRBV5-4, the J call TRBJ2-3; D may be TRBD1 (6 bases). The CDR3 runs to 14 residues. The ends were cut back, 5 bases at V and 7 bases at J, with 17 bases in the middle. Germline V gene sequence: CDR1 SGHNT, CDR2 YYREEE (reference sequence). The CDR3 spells CASSNRDVHNTQYF. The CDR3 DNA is TGTGCCAGCAGTAACAGGGACGTCCACAATACGCAGTATTTT.

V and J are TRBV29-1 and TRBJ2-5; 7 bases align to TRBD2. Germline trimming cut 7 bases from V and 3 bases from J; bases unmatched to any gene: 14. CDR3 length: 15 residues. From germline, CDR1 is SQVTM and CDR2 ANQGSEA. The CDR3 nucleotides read TGCAGCGCAGAGACTAGCCACATCGCAGAAGAGACCCAGTACTTC. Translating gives CSAETSHIAEETQYF.

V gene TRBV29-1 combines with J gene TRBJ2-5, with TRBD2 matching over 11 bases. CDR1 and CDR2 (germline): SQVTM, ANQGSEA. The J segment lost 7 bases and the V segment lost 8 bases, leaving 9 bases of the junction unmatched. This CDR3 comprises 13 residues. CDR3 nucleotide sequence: TGCAGCTTAGCGGGAGGGGTTATGGGGACCCAGTACTTC. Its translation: CSLAGGVMGTQYF.

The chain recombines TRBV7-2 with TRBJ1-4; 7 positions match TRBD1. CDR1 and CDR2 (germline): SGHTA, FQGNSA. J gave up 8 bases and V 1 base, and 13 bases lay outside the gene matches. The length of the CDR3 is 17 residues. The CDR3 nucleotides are TGTGCCAGCAGCTTAGATATTATGACAGGGTTCAAAGAAAAACTGTTTTTT. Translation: CASSLDIMTGFKEKLFF.

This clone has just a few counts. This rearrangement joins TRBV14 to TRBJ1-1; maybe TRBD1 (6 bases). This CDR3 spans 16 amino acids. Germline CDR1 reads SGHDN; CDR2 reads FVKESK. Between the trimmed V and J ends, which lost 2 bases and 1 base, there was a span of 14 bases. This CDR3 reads CASSQIRGAGNTEAFF. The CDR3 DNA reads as TGTGCCAGCAGCCAAATCAGGGGCGCCGGGAACACTGAAGCTTTCTTT. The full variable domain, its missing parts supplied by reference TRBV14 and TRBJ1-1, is EAGVTQFPSHSVIEKGQTVTLRCDPISGHDNLYWYRRVMGKEIKFLLHFVKESKQDESGMPNNRFLAERTGGTYSTLKVQPAELEDSGVYFCASSQIRGAGNTEAFFGQGTRLTVV.

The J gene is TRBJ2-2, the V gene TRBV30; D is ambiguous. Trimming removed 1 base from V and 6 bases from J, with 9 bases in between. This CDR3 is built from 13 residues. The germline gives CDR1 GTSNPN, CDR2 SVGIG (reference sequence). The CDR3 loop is CAWSAELSGELFF. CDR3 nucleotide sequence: TGTGCCTGGAGTGCCGAGTTGTCCGGGGAGCTGTTTTTT.

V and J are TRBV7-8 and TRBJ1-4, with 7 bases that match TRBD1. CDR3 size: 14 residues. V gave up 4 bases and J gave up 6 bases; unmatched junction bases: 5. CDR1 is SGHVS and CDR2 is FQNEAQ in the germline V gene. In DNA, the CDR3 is TGTGCCAGCAGCTACAGGGGCGCGGATGAAAAACTGTTTTTT. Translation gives CASSYRGADEKLFF.

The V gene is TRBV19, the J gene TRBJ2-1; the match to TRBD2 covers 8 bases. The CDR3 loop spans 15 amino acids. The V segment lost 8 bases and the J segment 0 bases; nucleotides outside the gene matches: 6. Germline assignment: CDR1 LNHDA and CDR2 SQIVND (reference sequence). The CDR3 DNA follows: TGTGCCAGTTGTAGCGGGGCGAGCTCCTACAATGAGCAGTTCTTC. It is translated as CASCSGASSYNEQFF.

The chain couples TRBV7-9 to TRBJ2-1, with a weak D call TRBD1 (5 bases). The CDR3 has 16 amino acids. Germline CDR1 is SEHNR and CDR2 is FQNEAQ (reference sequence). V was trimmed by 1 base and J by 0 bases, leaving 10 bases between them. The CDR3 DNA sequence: TGTGCCAGCAGCTTAGTCAGGGTGAGCTCCTACAATGAGCAGTTCTTC. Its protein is CASSLVRVSSYNEQFF.

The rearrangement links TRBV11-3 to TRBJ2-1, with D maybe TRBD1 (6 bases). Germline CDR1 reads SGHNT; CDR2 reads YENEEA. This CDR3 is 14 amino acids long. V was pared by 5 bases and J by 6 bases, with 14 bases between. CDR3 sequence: CASSPAGAFNEQFF. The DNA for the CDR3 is TGTGCCAGCAGCCCAGCAGGGGCATTCAATGAGCAGTTCTTC. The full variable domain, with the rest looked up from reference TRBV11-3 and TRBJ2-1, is EAGVVQSPRYKIIEKKQPVAFWCNPISGHNTLYWYLQNLGQGPELLIRYENEEAVDDSQLPKDRFSAERLKGVDSTLKIQPAELGDSAVYLCASSPAGAFNEQFFGPGTRLTVL.